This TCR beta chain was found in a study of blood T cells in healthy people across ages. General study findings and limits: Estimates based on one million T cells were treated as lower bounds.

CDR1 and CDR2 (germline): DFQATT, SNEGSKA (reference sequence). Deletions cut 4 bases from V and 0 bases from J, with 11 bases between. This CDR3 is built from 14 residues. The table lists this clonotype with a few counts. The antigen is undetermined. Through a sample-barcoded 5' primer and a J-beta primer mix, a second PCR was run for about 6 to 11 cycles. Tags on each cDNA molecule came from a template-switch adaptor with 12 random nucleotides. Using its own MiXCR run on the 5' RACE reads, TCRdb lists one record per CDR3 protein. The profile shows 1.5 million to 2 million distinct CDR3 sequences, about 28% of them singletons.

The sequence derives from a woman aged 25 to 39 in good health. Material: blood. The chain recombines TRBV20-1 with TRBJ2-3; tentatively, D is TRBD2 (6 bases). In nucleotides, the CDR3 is TGCAGTGCTAACGGGAGAACTAGCACAGATACGCAGTATTTT. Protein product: CSANGRTSTDTQYF.